Detailed here is one T cell receptor beta chain. The target antigen is unknown. PCR was performed using 60 Vbeta and 13 Jbeta primers. The repertoire was sequenced with immunoSEQ multiplex PCR; TCRdb's copy has only in-frame clones and lacks some. The data hold about 200,000 clones, with around 82% observed a single time. The sample originates from a study of cytomegalovirus exposure and HLA in healthy donors. Findings of the study overall: Through in vitro validation, three CMV-associated chains were shown to be specific for CMV antigens.

V gave up 4 bases and J gave up 2 bases, with 8 bases separating them. Germline assignment: CDR1 MNHNY and CDR2 SVGAGI (reference sequence). This CDR3 contains 13 residues. This sequence joins TRBV6-6 and TRBJ1-2; TRBD1 is a possible D gene (5 bases). The receptor was derived from a young woman in good health and CMV-seronegative. The sequenced sample consisted of PBMCs. The CDR3 DNA is TGTGCCAGCAGTTCCGGGGGGAACTATGGCTACACCTTC. Translated, it gives CASSSGGNYGYTF.